This passage covers 25 T cell receptor beta chains from one sample sequenced in a study of T cells in Graves' hyperthyroidism and ophthalmopathy. It was RNA transcripts that yielded the amplified TCR beta CDR3 regions. Primed by the HTBI set, a first-round RT-PCR was run on the TCR CDR3. In TCRdb, the multiplex PCR reads were re-called with MiXCR into one record per CDR3 protein. The profile shows approximately 250,000 distinct CDR3 sequences, about 25% of them singletons. The specimen was blood. The source of these receptors is a woman aged 40 to 50 with Graves' ophthalmopathy.

This clonotype was picked up many times. The chain combines TRBV6-5 with TRBJ2-5, with D perhaps TRBD2 (5 bases). V shed 6 bases and J shed 2 bases, with 19 bases lying between them. Germline V gene data show CDR1 as MNHEY and CDR2 as SVGAGI. This CDR3 region has 16 residues. The CDR3 bases are TGTGCCAGCAGCCTATCCTGGGGAGAGATTCAAGAGACCCAGTACTTC. Translating it yields CASSLSWGEIQETQYF.

This clonotype was seen repeatedly, ten times or more. The chain is built from TRBV2 and TRBJ2-2; 9 positions match TRBD2. The CDR3 is made up of 15 amino acids. The trim removed 4 bases at V and 0 bases at J, leaving 0 bases unmatched. The germline V gene encodes CDR1 SNHLY and CDR2 FYNNEI. The DNA for the CDR3 is TGTGCCAGCAGTGTAGCGGGGGCGAACACCGGGGAGCTGTTTTTT. Translated, it gives CASSVAGANTGELFF.

The rearrangement uses TRBV5-6 and TRBJ2-6, with D hard to call. The CDR3 sequence is 18 residues long. Germline V CDR1 and CDR2: SGHDT, YYEEEE. Trimming took off 5 bases at V and 0 bases at J, with 18 bases between the two ends. In DNA, the CDR3 is TGTGCCAGCAGTTTCGGTCGCAAACCTAGCTCTGGGGCCAACGTCCTGACTTTC. It is translated as CASSFGRKPSSGANVLTF.

In this sample, this clonotype turned up a few times. An end of the junction does not agree with germline; a read error may underlie this. The CDR3 loop is CATSDLAEQEAQYF. The CDR3 DNA reads TGTGCCACCAGTGACCTAGCGGAACAAGAGGCCCAGTACTTC. The chain carries TRBV24-1 and TRBJ2-5; 7 nucleotides line up with TRBD2. The CDR3 has 14 amino acids. From germline, CDR1 is KGHDR and CDR2 SFDVKD.

This clonotype was counted at least ten times. The chain combines TRBV7-9 with TRBJ2-7; TRBD2 matches 13 bases. With V trimmed by 4 bases and J by 5 bases, 5 bases remained unmatched. This CDR3 is 15 amino acids long. Germline V gene sequence: CDR1 SEHNR, CDR2 FQNEAQ (reference sequence). CDR3 bases: TGTGCCAGCAGCTCCGGACTAGCGGGAGCCGACGAGCAGTACTTC. Its translation: CASSSGLAGADEQYF.

This clonotype was found many times. V is TRBV4-1 and J is TRBJ2-7; 7 bases align to TRBD2. Looked up from germline, CDR1 is MGHRA and CDR2 is YSYEKL. The CDR3 has 16 residues. Trimming cost V 2 bases and J 0 bases; bases outside gene matches: 7. The CDR3 here is CASSQQSGASSYEQYF. In nucleotides, the CDR3 is TGCGCCAGCAGCCAACAGAGCGGGGCAAGCTCCTACGAGCAGTACTTC.

The chain is built from TRBV15 and TRBJ1-5; no firm D call. The V gene lost 0 bases and the J gene lost 1 base, with 10 bases spanning the gap. The CDR3 is made up of 16 amino acids. Germline V CDR1 and CDR2: LNHNV, YYDKDF (reference sequence). CDR3 in DNA: TGTGCCACCAGCAGAGATCGGGCCACCAGCAATCAGCCCCAGCATTTT. Translated, it gives CATSRDRATSNQPQHF.

The chain joins TRBV20-1 to TRBJ2-5; possibly TRBD1 for D (6 bases). The germline V gene has CDR1 DFQATT and CDR2 SNEGSKA (reference sequence). The CDR3 runs 11 residues. Trimming stripped 6 bases from V and 5 bases from J, with 10 bases between. The CDR3 is CSANRAETQYF. CDR3 coding DNA: TGCAGTGCAAACAGGGCCGAGACCCAGTACTTC.

This clonotype was counted at least ten times. The rearrangement uses TRBV28 and TRBJ2-5; no definite D call. The length of the CDR3 is 13 residues. V shed 8 bases and J shed 3 bases, with 13 bases lying between them. CDR1 is MDHEN and CDR2 is SYDVKM in the germline V gene. In DNA, the CDR3 is TGTGCCAGCTATTGGCCCCCCGAAGAGACCCAGTACTTC. This codes for CASYWPPEETQYF.

This clonotype was detected ten times or more. This chain uses TRBV7-6 with TRBJ1-5; unclear D gene. CDR1 is SGHVS and CDR2 is FNYEAQ in the germline V gene. Between the trimmed V and J ends, which lost 6 bases and 4 bases, there was a span of 10 bases. CDR3 length equals 13 residues. The CDR3: CASSQTRNQPQHF. The DNA of the CDR3 is TGTGCCAGCAGTCAGACTAGAAATCAGCCCCAGCATTTT.

This clonotype was found a few times. The CDR3 sequence is CASSLELHNEQFF. CDR3 bases: TGTGCCAGCAGCTTAGAACTCCACAATGAGCAGTTCTTC. The chain links TRBV7-8 to TRBJ2-1; no definite D call. V lost 1 base to trimming and J lost 5 bases, with 6 bases between them. The CDR3 has 13 residues. Germline V gene data show CDR1 as SGHVS and CDR2 as FQNEAQ.

As concerns this clonotype: Given a much more abundant clone one base away, this may be a read error. The CDR3 does not end in the conserved phenylalanine or tryptophan, so this is likely a read error. This chain joins TRBV19 and TRBJ1-1; TRBD1 might be the D (5 bases). Deletions cut 5 bases from V and 4 bases from J, with 11 bases between. CDR1 is LNHDA and CDR2 is SQIVND in the germline V gene (reference sequence). This CDR3 has 13 residues. The CDR3 sequence: CASSSGAATEAFL. CDR3 DNA sequence: TGTGCCAGTAGTTCCGGGGCGGCCACTGAAGCTTTCCTT.

This clonotype was counted at least ten times. The V gene is TRBV20-1, the J gene TRBJ2-7; 10 bases are shared with TRBD2. Germline values: CDR1 DFQATT, CDR2 SNEGSKA (reference sequence). The CDR3 loop spans 13 amino acids. The V segment lost 6 bases and the J segment 3 bases; nucleotides outside the gene matches: 5. CDR3 loop: CSAGTSESYEQYF. The CDR3 nucleotides read TGCAGTGCGGGGACTAGCGAGAGCTACGAGCAGTACTTC.

J is TRBJ2-2 and V is TRBV7-3; D tentatively reads TRBD1 or TRBD2 (5 bases each). This CDR3 region has 15 residues. V was clipped by 4 bases and J by 3 bases, with 12 bases between them. CDR1 is SGHTA and CDR2 is FQGTGA in the germline V gene. The CDR3 here is CASSYLGTYTGELFF. The CDR3 nucleotides read TGTGCCAGCAGCTACCTTGGGACCTACACCGGGGAGCTGTTTTTT.

This clonotype appeared many times. V usage is TRBV7-6 and J usage is TRBJ2-2; D ambiguous. Looked up from germline, CDR1 is SGHVS and CDR2 is FNYEAQ. V shed 4 bases and J shed 7 bases, with 10 bases lying between them. CDR3 length: 13 residues. The CDR3 is CASSSGLGGELFF. In DNA form, the CDR3 reads TGTGCCAGCAGCTCTGGCCTCGGCGGGGAGCTGTTTTTT.

This sequence joins TRBV6-1 and TRBJ1-2; D is ambiguous. Trimming cost V 7 bases and J 3 bases, with 21 bases left between them. The CDR3 has 16 residues. Germline V CDR1 and CDR2: MNHNS, SASEGT. The CDR3 DNA is TGTGCCAGCACCTTATCCCCGGCTACGACCGACTATGGCTACACCTTC. It translates to CASTLSPATTDYGYTF.

The table lists this clonotype with many counts. The V gene is TRBV18, the J gene TRBJ2-7, with D perhaps matching TRBD1 (5 bases). V was shortened by 9 bases and J by 1 base, with 7 bases between the two germline ends. Germline V gene lookup returns CDR1 KGHSH and CDR2 LQKENI. The CDR3 is made up of 11 amino acids. The CDR3, as DNA: TGTGCCAGTCGACAGTCCTACGAGCAGTACTTC. It yields the protein CASRQSYEQYF.

The rearrangement uses TRBV12-3 or TRBV12-4 and TRBJ2-5, with TRBD2 as a possible D gene (6 bases). This CDR3 has 12 amino acids. With 5 bases removed from V and 6 bases from J, the gap between germline ends came to 10 bases. The CDR3 DNA is TGTGCCAGCAGTGTCGGGAGTAAGACCCAGTACTTC. Its protein is CASSVGSKTQYF.

V usage is TRBV6-2 or TRBV6-3 and J usage is TRBJ2-5, with a weak D call TRBD1 (6 bases). Trimming left V 6 bases short and J 3 bases short, with 26 bases between. The germline CDR1 and CDR2 sequences are MNHEY and SVGEGT. The CDR3 totals 18 residues. The CDR3 region has the DNA TGTGCCAGCAGGGACGACAGGTTTATCCGTCCCCAAGAAGAGACCCAGTACTTC. Translating gives CASRDDRFIRPQEETQYF.

V and J are TRBV30 and TRBJ2-5, with 12 nucleotides matching TRBD1. CDR3 length: 15 amino acids. Germline loops: CDR1 GTSNPN, CDR2 SVGIG (reference sequence). The V segment lost 5 bases and the J segment 5 bases; nucleotides outside the gene matches: 9. The CDR3 is CAWVTGTGGVETQYF. CDR3 nucleotide sequence: TGTGCCTGGGTAACCGGGACAGGGGGCGTTGAGACCCAGTACTTC.

The sample holds many counts of this clonotype. V usage is TRBV2 and J usage is TRBJ2-7; no clear D gene. This CDR3 has 12 amino acids. Germline V gene sequence: CDR1 SNHLY, CDR2 FYNNEI. Trimming took off 4 bases at V and 12 bases at J, with 16 bases between the two ends. The CDR3 coding sequence is TGTGCCAGCAGTGCAGATACAGTTGCTGGGTACTTC. It codes for CASSADTVAGYF. The whole variable domain, remainder taken from reference TRBV2 and TRBJ2-7, is EPEVTQTPSHQVTQMGQEVILRCVPISNHLYFYWYRQILGQKVEFLVSFYNNEISEKSEIFDDQFSVERPDGSNFTLKIRSTKLEDSAMYFCASSADTVAGYFGPGTRLTVT.

The rearrangement joins TRBV12-3 or TRBV12-4 to TRBJ1-2, with unresolved D. V was cut by 6 bases and J by 4 bases, with 21 bases left in between. CDR3 length: 16 residues. The CDR3 spells CASRPPGVMGSYGYTF. CDR3 bases: TGTGCCAGCAGACCGCCGGGAGTGATGGGGTCCTATGGCTACACCTTC.

Many counts were recorded for this clonotype. The chain couples TRBV27 to TRBJ2-4; TRBD1 aligns across 8 bases. This CDR3 spans 17 amino acids. CDR1 and CDR2 (germline): MNHEY, SMNVEV (reference sequence). J gave up 0 bases and V 6 bases, and 10 bases lay outside the gene matches. CDR3 in amino acids: CASRRTGILLAKNIQYF. In DNA, the CDR3 is TGTGCCAGCAGGCGGACAGGGATACTTCTAGCCAAAAACATTCAGTACTTC.

The rearrangement links TRBV12-3 or TRBV12-4 to TRBJ2-2; 10 bases match TRBD2. There are 17 residues in the CDR3. Germline trimming cut 3 bases from V and 0 bases from J; bases unmatched to any gene: 4. The CDR3 here is CASSFASGSSNTGELFF. CDR3 nucleotide sequence: TGTGCCAGCAGTTTCGCTAGCGGGAGTTCGAACACCGGGGAGCTGTTTTTT.

In its sample, this clonotype was seen a few times. The rearrangement joins TRBV19 to TRBJ2-7; D is possibly TRBD1 (6 bases). The CDR3 loop spans 15 amino acids. Germline values: CDR1 LNHDA, CDR2 SQIVND (reference sequence). Trimming removed 5 bases from V and 3 bases from J, with 17 bases in between. CDR3 DNA: TGTGCCAGTAGTTCTCAGACAGGACCTAACTACGAGCAGTACTTC. It yields the protein CASSSQTGPNYEQYF.